These 27 T cell receptor beta chains share one sample of origin, sequenced in a study of blood T cells in healthy people across ages. Then a second PCR, running roughly 7 to 11 cycles, was carried out with a sample-barcoded 5' primer and a J-beta primer mix. Each CDR3 protein gets one entry after TCRdb re-called the 5' RACE reads with MiXCR. The repertoire holds 700,000 to 850,000 distinct CDR3 sequences, about 55% seen once, with around 41% in the top ten. The material sequenced was blood. The receptors here all came from a man older than 75 in good health.

In its sample, this clonotype was seen a few times. V usage is TRBV7-2 and J usage is TRBJ1-5; a possible D gene is TRBD1 (5 bases). Germline loops: CDR1 SGHTA, CDR2 FQGNSA. The CDR3 runs to 15 residues. Trimming cost V 7 bases and J 7 bases, with 20 bases left between them. The CDR3 sequence is CASNSDGREVQPQHF. The CDR3 coding sequence is TGTGCCAGCAATAGCGACGGCAGGGAGGTCCAGCCCCAGCATTTT.

The chain carries TRBV7-9 and TRBJ1-1; D is uncertain. The ends were cut back, 5 bases at V and 4 bases at J, with 11 bases in the middle. From germline, CDR1 is SEHNR and CDR2 FQNEAQ (reference sequence). The CDR3 contains 13 residues. CDR3 sequence (DNA): TGTGCCAGCAGCGGATCAGTGGGCACTGAAGCTTTCTTT. Amino acid sequence: CASSGSVGTEAFF.

The genes are TRBV7-8 and TRBJ2-5; perhaps TRBD2 as D (6 bases). Germline V gene data show CDR1 as SGHVS and CDR2 as FQNEAQ. Deletions cut 3 bases from V and 4 bases from J, with 15 bases between. The CDR3 length is 15 residues. The CDR3 sequence: CASSLGGGWGETQYF. In DNA form, the CDR3 reads TGTGCCAGCAGCTTGGGGGGAGGATGGGGAGAGACCCAGTACTTC.

This CDR3 is CASSLGNSGETQYF. For the CDR3, the DNA is TGCGCCAGCAGCTTGGGTAATAGTGGAGAGACCCAGTACTTC. The rearrangement joins TRBV5-1 to TRBJ2-5; no reliable D call. Trimming shortened V by 0 bases and J by 4 bases, and 10 bases separated the two germline ends. The CDR3 runs to 14 residues. Germline CDR1 SGHRS, CDR2 YFSETQ.

This clonotype was found a few times. The CDR3 DNA reads TGCAGCGTTGGAATGGCCGGGTCCAGCTCCTACAATGAGCAGTACTTC. Translation gives CSVGMAGSSSYNEQYF. The chain has TRBV29-1 and TRBJ2-1; D call uncertain. The DNA end favors TRBJ2-7, so the J call may be wrong. The CDR3 extends over 16 amino acids. In germline, CDR1 is SQVTM, CDR2 ANQGSEA.

The chain joins TRBV12-3 or TRBV12-4 to TRBJ2-5; D is possibly TRBD2 (6 bases). The J call may be wrong; the DNA end is better matched by TRBJ2-7. There are 13 residues in the CDR3. CDR3 nucleotides: TGTGCCAGCAGTTTACCGGGGGCCTACGAGCAGTACTTC. It translates to CASSLPGAYEQYF.

This chain joins TRBV6-6 and TRBJ2-4, with a possible D match to TRBD2 (6 bases). The end of the DNA aligns better with TRBJ2-5, so the J call may be wrong. The CDR3 has 15 residues. Germline-derived CDR1 and CDR2 are MNHNY and SVGAGI (reference sequence). CDR3 in DNA: TGTGCCAGCAGTTACTCGAGTGGAGGGTGGGAGACCCAGTACTTC. It codes for CASSYSSGGWETQYF.

This clonotype was recorded a few times. This chain joins TRBV7-9 and TRBJ1-5; possibly TRBD1 for D (6 bases). This CDR3 is built from 14 residues. Per the germline V gene, CDR1 is SEHNR and CDR2 is FQNEAQ (reference sequence). V was clipped by 5 bases and J by 6 bases, with 14 bases between them. This chain's CDR3 is CASSPQGSGQPQHF. In nucleotides, the CDR3 is TGTGCCAGCAGCCCTCAGGGGTCGGGTCAGCCCCAGCATTTT.

With regard to this clonotype: At one end, the junction sequence differs from germline, possibly due to a read error. The V and J genes are TRBV5-1 and TRBJ2-1; 9 bases fit TRBD2. The CDR3 has 15 residues. Germline lookup yields CDR1 SGHRS and CDR2 YFSETQ. CDR3 DNA: TGCGCCGGCAGCTTGGTTCTAGCGGGAAACAATGAGCAGTTCTTC. It is translated as CAGSLVLAGNNEQFF.

The chain employs TRBV11-2 and TRBJ1-4, with TRBD1 matching 8 bases. V was pared by 1 base and J by 6 bases, with 4 bases of the junction left unmatched. The CDR3 loop spans 15 amino acids. Germline V gene lookup returns CDR1 SGHAT and CDR2 FQNNGV. The CDR3 loop reads CASSLAPGGYEKLFF. The CDR3 DNA sequence: TGTGCCAGCAGCTTAGCCCCAGGGGGCTATGAAAAACTGTTTTTT. Looking up the rest from reference TRBV11-2 and TRBJ1-4 gives the full variable domain: EAGVAQSPRYKIIEKRQSVAFWCNPISGHATLYWYQQILGQGPKLLIQFQNNGVVDDSQLPKDRFSAERLKGVDSTLKIQPAKLEDSAVYLCASSLAPGGYEKLFFGSGTQLSVL.

The genes are TRBV5-1 and TRBJ2-6; 15 bases match TRBD2. The CDR3 is made up of 19 amino acids. Germline V gene data show CDR1 as SGHRS and CDR2 as YFSETQ. V was clipped by 8 bases and J by 2 bases; unmatched bases: 11. CDR3 in amino acids: CASYFPGLAGGPGANVLTF. As DNA, the CDR3 is TGCGCCAGTTATTTCCCGGGACTAGCGGGAGGCCCTGGGGCCAACGTCCTGACTTTC.

The genes are TRBV10-3 and TRBJ2-1; TRBD2 agrees at 12 bases. Germline V gives CDR1 ENHRY, CDR2 SYGVKD. V lost 4 bases, J lost 8 bases, and 0 bases stayed unmatched. The CDR3 sequence is 13 residues long. CDR3 DNA: TGTGCCATCAGTGGACTAGCGGGAGATGAGCAGTTCTTC. Translated: CAISGLAGDEQFF.

On this clonotype itself: The junction differs from germline at one of its ends, possibly a read error. The chain employs TRBV9 and TRBJ1-1; weak D call: TRBD1 (5 bases). Germline loops: CDR1 SGDLS, CDR2 YYNGEE. The CDR3 is 13 residues long. CDR3 nucleotide sequence: TGTGCCAGCAGCCCGTGGGGGAACGCTGAAGCTTTCTTT. Amino acids: CASSPWGNAEAFF.

There are a few counts of this clonotype. This chain uses TRBV9 with TRBJ2-5, with D perhaps TRBD1 (6 bases). Trimming cost V 2 bases and J 2 bases, with 13 bases left between them. CDR1 and CDR2 (germline): SGDLS, YYNGEE. This CDR3 comprises 15 residues. DNA for the CDR3: TGTGCCAGCAGCGTCGGTATTGGACAGCAAGAGACCCAGTACTTC. Protein sequence: CASSVGIGQQETQYF.

The chain has TRBV5-1 and TRBJ2-5; weak D call: TRBD2 (6 bases). Germline CDR1 and CDR2: SGHRS and YFSETQ. The V end was cut by 0 bases, the J end by 2 bases, with 11 bases between. This CDR3 spans 15 amino acids. The CDR3 bases are TGCGCCAGCAGCTTGGTTTTGGGAGGACAAGAGACCCAGTACTTC. Translation: CASSLVLGGQETQYF.

The CDR3 here is CASSPPGKAYEQYF. The DNA for the CDR3 is TGTGCCAGCAGTCCACCGGGGAAAGCCTACGAGCAGTACTTC. This sequence joins TRBV28 and TRBJ2-5; D may be TRBD2 (5 bases). The J call may be incorrect, as the DNA end agrees better with TRBJ2-7. This CDR3 spans 14 amino acids. Germline loops: CDR1 MDHEN, CDR2 SYDVKM.

The chain recombines TRBV12-3 or TRBV12-4 with TRBJ2-1, with D possibly TRBD2 on 6 matching bases. The V and J ends lost 6 bases and 3 bases respectively, with 24 bases between them. The length of the CDR3 is 18 residues. The CDR3 region has the DNA TGTGCCAGCAGCCCTCCGCCGCACGCGGGACTCCTCTACAATGAGCAGTTCTTC. Its translation: CASSPPPHAGLLYNEQFF.

This clonotype was observed a single time. This clone may be a read error of a much larger clone one base away. The chain is built from TRBV11-2 and TRBJ2-1; D not resolved. The CDR3 runs 13 residues. The germline V gene has CDR1 SGHAT and CDR2 FQNNGV. The CDR3 loop is CASTPGTYSEQFF. CDR3 DNA sequence: TGTGCCAGCACCCCCGGCACCTACAGTGAGCAGTTCTTC. Supplemented by reference TRBV11-2 and TRBJ2-1, the full variable domain reads EAGVAQSPRYKIIEKRQSVAFWCNPISGHATLYWYQQILGQGPKLLIQFQNNGVVDDSQLPKDRFSAERLKGVDSTLKIQPAKLEDSAVYLCASTPGTYSEQFFGPGTRLTVL.

This chain joins TRBV5-4 and TRBJ2-5, with a tentative D call TRBD1 (6 bases). Near its end, the DNA agrees better with TRBJ2-7, so the J call may be wrong. The CDR3 is 15 residues long. The germline CDR1 and CDR2 sequences are SGHNT and YYREEE (reference sequence). This CDR3 reads CASSLLGAGMNEQYF. CDR3 nucleotides: TGTGCCAGCAGCTTGCTGGGGGCCGGGATGAACGAGCAGTACTTC.

This clonotype occurred a few times. The chain employs TRBV9 and TRBJ2-7; D is unclear. Trimming took off 5 bases at V and 6 bases at J, with 18 bases between the two ends. This CDR3 region has 14 residues. The germline gives CDR1 SGDLS, CDR2 YYNGEE. CDR3 amino acids: CASSVTARESEQYF. CDR3 in DNA: TGTGCCAGCAGTGTCACCGCGCGCGAGTCCGAGCAGTACTTC.

The J gene is TRBJ2-1, the V gene TRBV5-1, with D perhaps matching TRBD1 (6 bases). The V gene's germline CDR1 is SGHRS and CDR2 YFSETQ. V dropped 0 bases and J dropped 10 bases, with 14 bases sitting between them. This CDR3 comprises 14 residues. CDR3 region: CASSLAAQGSEQFF. CDR3 nucleotides: TGCGCCAGCAGCTTGGCCGCACAGGGTAGCGAGCAGTTCTTC. The variable domain in full, completed from reference TRBV5-1 and TRBJ2-1, reads KAGVTQTPRYLIKTRGQQVTLSCSPISGHRSVSWYQQTPGQGLQFLFEYFSETQRNKGNFPGRFSGRQFSNSRSEMNVSTLELGDSALYLCASSLAAQGSEQFFGPGTRLTVL.

V is TRBV3-1 and J is TRBJ2-7; 9 bases map to TRBD1. Germline V gene sequence: CDR1 LGHDT, CDR2 YNNKEL (reference sequence). This CDR3 spans 15 amino acids. J gave up 6 bases and V 1 base, and 7 bases lay outside the gene matches. The DNA for the CDR3 is TGTGCCAGCAGCCAAGTACAGGGGGCTCCCTCCGAGCAGTACTTC. This codes for CASSQVQGAPSEQYF.

This clonotype was found a few times. The chain joins TRBV30 to TRBJ2-4; D could derive from TRBD1 or TRBD2 (5 bases each). The CDR3 spans 11 residues. The ends were cut back, 7 bases at V and 9 bases at J, with 13 bases in the middle. Germline assignment: CDR1 GTSNPN and CDR2 SVGIG (reference sequence). Here the CDR3 DNA reads TGTGCCTTGTGGGGTGGGGGCATTCAGTACTTC. Protein: CALWGGGIQYF.

The chain joins TRBV20-1 to TRBJ2-5; 12 bases agree with TRBD2. The CDR3 has 14 residues. Germline V CDR1 and CDR2: DFQATT, SNEGSKA (reference sequence). The CDR3, as DNA: TGCAGCGAGAGACTAGCGGGAGTTCGGGAGACCCAGTACTTC. This encodes CSERLAGVRETQYF.

DNA of the CDR3: TGCAGTGCCTTCCGGGGCAGAACCAACCCTTACAAGCAGTACTTC. It encodes CSAFRGRTNPYKQYF. J is TRBJ2-4 and V is TRBV20-1; TRBD1 or TRBD2 may be the D gene (5 bases each). V was shortened by 6 bases and J by 13 bases, with 28 bases between the two germline ends. This CDR3 has 15 residues. Germline lookup yields CDR1 DFQATT and CDR2 SNEGSKA (reference sequence).

This clonotype appeared many times. The V gene is TRBV2, the J gene TRBJ2-1, with no clear D. The CDR3 is 14 amino acids. Germline V lookup: CDR1 SNHLY, CDR2 FYNNEI. Trimming took off 7 bases at V and 7 bases at J, with 17 bases between the two ends. CDR3 sequence reads: CASTTPRRRNEQFF. The CDR3 DNA reads TGTGCCAGCACTACACCGAGAAGAAGGAATGAGCAGTTCTTC. Full variable domain (outside the CDR3, taken from reference TRBV2 and TRBJ2-1): EPEVTQTPSHQVTQMGQEVILRCVPISNHLYFYWYRQILGQKVEFLVSFYNNEISEKSEIFDDQFSVERPDGSNFTLKIRSTKLEDSAMYFCASTTPRRRNEQFFGPGTRLTVL.

This clonotype has only a few counts. The chain carries TRBV28 and TRBJ2-1; TRBD2 matches at 12 bases. Losses at the gene ends were 6 bases for V and 8 bases for J; bases not matched to a gene: 2. CDR3 size: 13 residues. CDR1 and CDR2 (germline): MDHEN, SYDVKM. This CDR3 is CASRTSGRDEQFF. CDR3 nucleotides: TGTGCCAGCAGGACTAGCGGGAGAGATGAGCAGTTCTTC.